This T cell receptor beta chain was recovered during a study of response to subunit inactivated influenza vaccine. The CDR3 totals 17 residues. Losses at the gene ends were 5 bases for V and 0 bases for J; bases not matched to a gene: 7. Germline CDR1 is MRHNA and CDR2 is SNTAGT. Each CDR3 protein is one row after TCRdb ran MiXCR on the RT-PCR reads. The sample yields some 550,000 distinct CDR3 sequences, under 25% seen once. These data were also reused for a study on T cells expressing NK-cell markers. Per that paper: Template switching by 5'RACE with UMIs generated the TCR beta cDNA. Eight donors were sequenced, of whom seven were HCMV-seropositive, while the remaining one was HCMV-seronegative.

The clonotype originates from a man in his fifties who received an inactivated influenza vaccine. V and J are TRBV6-4 and TRBJ2-6, with 7 bases identical to TRBD1. Material: CD4+ T cells sorted from PBMCs, obtained approximately 13 days after vaccination. The CDR3 DNA reads TGTGCCAGCAGTCGGGACAGACTTAACTCTGGGGCCAACGTCCTGACTTTC. Translating gives CASSRDRLNSGANVLTF.